This T cell receptor (beta chain) was found in a study of T cell changes during pregnancy in multiple sclerosis. Sequencing was performed with immunoSEQ multiplex PCR; in TCRdb, only in-frame clones are kept and a portion is missing. The top ten clones hold more than 1.4% of a sample with 60,000 to 85,000 clones, 90% to 95% of them seen once. The material was peripheral blood, obtained in the second trimester of pregnancy. The sequence came from a female donor with multiple sclerosis, enrolled in a pregnancy study.

CDR3 amino acids: CASSVSGGATDTQYF. The DNA of the CDR3 is TGTGCCAGCAGCGTAAGTGGGGGGGCCACAGATACGCAGTATTTT. The rearrangement links TRBV9 to TRBJ2-3; a weak D match, TRBD2 (7 bases). V gave up 1 base and J gave up 2 bases, with 11 bases separating them. Germline V gene lookup returns CDR1 SGDLS and CDR2 YYNGEE. The CDR3 loop spans 15 amino acids.